This passage covers 16 T cell receptor beta chains from one sample sequenced in a study of T cell responses to AZD1222 COVID-19 vaccine. Sequenced by immunoSEQ multiplex PCR; TCRdb stores in-frame clones only, minus some. The table includes roughly 99,000 clones, roughly 87% detected once. This sample comprised peripheral blood, obtained 28 days after the second AZD1222 dose. The receptors shown here come from an adult who received the AZD1222 COVID-19 vaccine.

The J gene is TRBJ2-3, the V gene TRBV30, with D perhaps matching TRBD1 (6 bases). There are 16 residues in the CDR3. Germline CDR1 reads GTSNPN; CDR2 reads SVGIG (reference sequence). The V end was cut by 0 bases, the J end by 0 bases, with 13 bases between. The chain's CDR3 is CAWSVRAGVSTDTQYF. For the CDR3, the DNA is TGTGCCTGGAGTGTACGGGCAGGGGTGAGCACAGATACGCAGTATTTT.

V gene TRBV5-4 combines with J gene TRBJ1-1; D is unresolved. The CDR3 sequence is 14 residues long. The ends were cut back, 0 bases at V and 1 base at J, with 7 bases in the middle. Germline-derived CDR1 and CDR2 are SGHNT and YYREEE (reference sequence). Here the CDR3 reads CASSLGAENTEAFF. In DNA, the CDR3 is TGTGCCAGCAGCTTGGGGGCAGAGAACACTGAAGCTTTCTTT. The variable domain in full, completed from reference TRBV5-4 and TRBJ1-1, reads ETGVTQSPTHLIKTRGQQVTLRCSSQSGHNTVSWYQQALGQGPQFIFQYYREEENGRGNFPPRFSGLQFPNYSSELNVNALELDDSALYLCASSLGAENTEAFFGQGTRLTVV.

The chain couples TRBV7-2 to TRBJ2-1; TRBD2 agrees at 13 bases. After removal of 5 bases from V and 3 bases from J, the junction contained 1 base not matched to a gene. Germline CDR1 reads SGHTA; CDR2 reads FQGNSA. The CDR3 runs to 15 residues. The CDR3 region is CASSRTSGSYNEQFF. In nucleotides, the CDR3 is TGTGCCAGCAGCCGGACTAGCGGGAGCTACAATGAGCAGTTCTTC.

This sequence joins TRBV7-2 and TRBJ2-1; perhaps D is TRBD1 or TRBD2 (6 bases each). From germline, CDR1 is SGHTA and CDR2 FQGNSA. V lost 1 base and J 0 bases, leaving 16 bases between the germline ends. CDR3 length: 18 amino acids. CDR3 nucleotides: TGTGCCAGCAGCTTAGAACCTAGGGGGGCTTACTCCTACAATGAGCAGTTCTTC. It specifies CASSLEPRGAYSYNEQFF.

The chain has TRBV6-5 and TRBJ2-7; D is unclear. There are 13 residues in the CDR3. CDR1 is MNHEY, CDR2 SVGAGI, per germline. V lost 6 bases and J lost 7, with 16 bases in between. The CDR3, as DNA: TGTGCCAGCAGGCCCGCCGGGCCGAGGGAGCAGTACTTC. Translated, it gives CASRPAGPREQYF.

This clone is medium-sized (0.01 to 0.1%). This sequence joins TRBV7-2 and TRBJ2-5, with D perhaps TRBD1 or TRBD2 (5 bases each). Germline V gene data show CDR1 as SGHTA and CDR2 as FQGNSA. V was cut by 5 bases and J by 7 bases, with 17 bases left in between. The CDR3 has 14 residues. CDR3 in DNA: TGTGCCAGCAGCCTCGCCTGGGGGTCAGGGACCCAGTACTTC. This encodes CASSLAWGSGTQYF.

J is TRBJ1-5 and V is TRBV19, with no clear D. V lost 3 bases and J lost 3, with 9 bases in between. The CDR3 extends over 14 amino acids. CDR1 is LNHDA and CDR2 is SQIVND in the germline V gene (reference sequence). As DNA, the CDR3 is TGTGCCAGTAGTATGGACGACTTCAATCAGCCCCAGCATTTT. Translating it yields CASSMDDFNQPQHF.

This chain links TRBV7-2 with TRBJ2-7, with D maybe TRBD1 (6 bases). Germline loops: CDR1 SGHTA, CDR2 FQGNSA. The germline V and J ends were trimmed by 5 bases and 0 bases, with 14 bases remaining between them. The CDR3 consists of 15 residues. The CDR3 DNA sequence: TGTGCCAGCAGCCCCGGGACACATAGCTCCTACGAGCAGTACTTC. Translation: CASSPGTHSSYEQYF. The variable domain in full, completed from reference TRBV7-2 and TRBJ2-7, reads GAGVSQSPSNKVTEKGKDVELRCDPISGHTALYWYRQSLGQGLEFLIYFQGNSAPDKSGLPSDRFSAERTGGSVSTLTIQRTQQEDSAVYLCASSPGTHSSYEQYFGPGTRLTVT.

The CDR3 loop is CAWGSRVRETQYF. CDR3 DNA: TGTGCCTGGGGATCCCGGGTTCGGGAGACCCAGTACTTC. The rearrangement uses TRBV30 and TRBJ2-5; D gene unclear. CDR1 and CDR2 (germline): GTSNPN, SVGIG (reference sequence). V shed 5 bases and J shed 5 bases, with 15 bases lying between them. CDR3 length equals 13 residues.

For the CDR3, the DNA is TGTGCCAGCATAATGGGACGGCCCCCGGTAAATGAGCAGTTCTTC. This encodes CASIMGRPPVNEQFF. The chain employs TRBV6-5 and TRBJ2-1; D possibly uses TRBD1 or TRBD2 (5 bases each). The germline V gene has CDR1 MNHEY and CDR2 SVGAGI. This CDR3 has 15 amino acids. V was shortened by 7 bases and J by 7 bases, with 20 bases between the two germline ends.

This clone came up once. J is TRBJ1-5 and V is TRBV19, with a tentative D call TRBD1 (5 bases). The V end lost 8 bases, the J end lost 5 bases, and 13 bases lay between the germline ends. CDR1 LNHDA and CDR2 SQIVND come from the germline V gene (reference sequence). There are 13 residues in the CDR3. The CDR3 region has the DNA TGTGCCAGTGCGGGGCAGAGAGATCAGCCCCAGCATTTT. It codes for CASAGQRDQPQHF.

The chain has TRBV5-6 and TRBJ2-7; D is unclear. The CDR3 runs to 12 residues. CDR1 is SGHDT, CDR2 YYEEEE, per germline. With 4 bases removed from V and 3 bases from J, the gap between germline ends came to 8 bases. CDR3: CASSAYSYEQYF. The CDR3 DNA sequence: TGTGCCAGCAGCGCTTACAGCTACGAGCAGTACTTC. Full variable domain (missing parts from reference TRBV5-6 and TRBJ2-7): DAGVTQSPTHLIKTRGQQVTLRCSPKSGHDTVSWYQQALGQGPQFIFQYYEEEERQRGNFPDRFSGHQFPNYSSELNVNALLLGDSALYLCASSAYSYEQYFGPGTRLTVT.

V is TRBV27 and J is TRBJ2-7, with a possible D match to TRBD1 (5 bases). Germline V gene lookup returns CDR1 MNHEY and CDR2 SMNVEV (reference sequence). The V end was cut by 6 bases, the J end by 5 bases, with 17 bases between. The CDR3 is made up of 14 amino acids. The CDR3 loop reads CASRRTGTANEQYF. The DNA of the CDR3 is TGTGCCAGCAGACGAACAGGAACTGCAAACGAGCAGTACTTC.

This clone was detected a few times. The rearrangement links TRBV11-3 to TRBJ2-1, with D tentatively TRBD2 (6 bases). Germline V CDR1 and CDR2: SGHNT, YENEEA. Trimming removed 0 bases at V and 3 bases at J, with 18 bases between. The CDR3 has 18 amino acids. The CDR3: CASSLDHGGSSRYNEQFF. In DNA, the CDR3 is TGTGCCAGCAGCTTAGATCATGGGGGGTCCTCCCGCTACAATGAGCAGTTCTTC.

This chain joins TRBV10-3 and TRBJ1-1; 9 bases are a match to TRBD1. Germline V gene data show CDR1 as ENHRY and CDR2 as SYGVKD. The CDR3 loop spans 16 amino acids. The J segment lost 2 bases and the V segment lost 11 bases, leaving 15 bases of the junction unmatched. The CDR3: CAAQPRLQGANTEAFF. The DNA of the CDR3 is TGTGCCGCCCAGCCCAGACTACAGGGGGCCAACACTGAAGCTTTCTTT.

The gene calls are TRBV6-5 and TRBJ2-7; 12 bases line up with TRBD1. The CDR3 covers 15 residues. With 8 bases clipped from V and 7 bases from J, the junction kept 12 bases outside the gene matches. CDR1 MNHEY and CDR2 SVGAGI come from the germline V gene. The CDR3 reads CASASPGQGAEEQYF. The CDR3 DNA reads TGTGCCAGCGCAAGTCCGGGACAGGGGGCAGAAGAGCAGTACTTC.